This TCR beta chain was captured by sequencing in a study of identical twins. Notes on this clonotype: The antigen is undetermined.

Template switching added a universal primer site; cDNA carried unique molecular identifiers. MiXCR, run by TCRdb on the 5' RACE reads, gives a single entry per CDR3 protein. Counted here are 600,000 to 850,000 distinct CDR3 sequences, around a sixth occurring once; the ten biggest clones make up around 13%. V trimming: 4 bases; J trimming: 8 bases; junction bases outside the gene matches: 10. The length of the CDR3 is 15 residues. Germline values: CDR1 KGHSH, CDR2 LQKENI. Study results and caveats: Monozygotic twin pairs showed more out-of-frame TCR alpha sharing than models estimated.

This same sample was also taken into another study, of T cells expressing NK-cell markers. That report adds: The TCR beta repertoires originated in sorted CD3+CD56+NKG2C+, CD3+CD56+NKG2C- and CD3+CD56-NKG2C+ T cells.

The chain combines TRBV18 with TRBJ1-4; TRBD1 agrees at 7 bases. Input material: PBMCs. The TCR sequence derives from a woman under 30 in good health. DNA of the CDR3: TGTGCCAGCTCACTCTCCGGGACAGAGGGGGAAAAACTGTTTTTT. It is translated as CASSLSGTEGEKLFF.